The next 16 T cell receptor delta chains were all read from a single sample in a study of γδ T cells in repeated Plasmodium falciparum infection. TCRdb re-processed the multiplex PCR reads using CATT. In the table there are about 48,000 delta-chain clones, 1.6% of which are singletons. Flow sorting of PBMC yielded separate Vgamma9/Vdelta2+ and Vdelta2-negative gammadelta T cell populations for bulk repertoire analysis. Sequences were obtained from gamma-delta T cells from blood. These receptors were taken from a pool of human donors (malaria-infected and uninfected, not separated).

This clone was seen repeatedly, ten times or more. A far larger clone is one base from this, pointing to a likely read error. In the same sample, other DNA sequences code for this CDR3. The chain recombines TRDV2 with TRDJ1; the D is unclear. CDR3 size: 16 residues. The V gene lost 1 base and the J gene lost 1 base, with 15 bases spanning the gap. Germline V gives CDR1 GEAIGNYY, CDR2 EKD. The CDR3 DNA sequence: TGTGCCTGTGACACAGAGGAAGAAGAGGGCACCGATAAACTCATCTTT. Amino acid sequence: CACDTEEEEGTDKLIF.

This clone was detected many times. The translation of this DNA and the TCRdb protein of a much larger clone differ at residue 12, probably owing to a read error; the protein shown here is translated from the DNA. The V gene is TRDV2, the J gene TRDJ1; D gene ambiguous. Germline V gene lookup returns CDR1 GEAIGNYY and CDR2 EKD. The CDR3 runs to 14 residues. This chain's CDR3 is CACDSLLNTDKPIF. DNA of the CDR3: TGTGCCTGTGACTCCTTACTTAACACCGATAAACCCATCTTT.

This clone was counted a few times. This could be a read error, since a much larger clone is one nucleotide away. The V and J genes are TRDV1 and TRDJ1; D perhaps matches TRDD3 (6 bases). No J segment appears in TCRdb, so it was assigned here by matching the sequence to germline. Trimming stripped 1 base from V and 0 bases from J, with 24 bases between. The length of the CDR3 is 20 residues. The germline gives CDR1 TSWWSYY, CDR2 QGS. The CDR3, as DNA: TGTGCTCTTGGGGAACCGACTACGAGGTGGGGGTTAGGGGACACCGATAAACTCATCTTT. Residues: CALGEPTTRWGLGDTDKLIF.

A remark on this clone: TCRdb's listed protein matches a much larger clone and diverges from this DNA's translation at residue 20, likely through a read error; the protein shown comes from the DNA. The genes are TRDV2 and TRDJ3, with 10 bases lining up with TRDD3. In the absence of a J gene in TCRdb, the DNA was matched to germline to assign it here. From germline, CDR1 is GEAIGNYY and CDR2 EKD. This CDR3 has 23 residues. CDR3 sequence reads: CACDNRAEKTGGSESWDTRKMFF. The CDR3 nucleotides read TGTGCCTGTGACAACCGGGCCGAAAAGACTGGGGGATCCGAGTCCTGGGACACCCGAAAGATGTTTTTC.

Concerning this clone itself: A far larger clone is off by one base, so a read error is likely. Other DNA variants within this sample encode the same CDR3. No J gene call was made, and the V gene is TRDV1; the table calls TRDD3, which could not be checked here. CDR3 size: 19 residues. CDR1 and CDR2 (germline): TSWWSYY, QGS. CDR3 loop: CALLTPPNWGIRGTDKLIF. The CDR3 DNA reads as TGTGCTCTTCTCACCCCTCCAAACTGGGGGATACGGGGCACCGATAAACTCATCTTC.

This clone has a handful of counts. The protein recorded in TCRdb matches a much larger clone and deviates from this DNA's translation at residue 9, suggesting a read error; the protein here is obtained by translating the DNA. V gene TRDV1 combines with J gene TRDJ1; a possible D gene is TRDD3 (5 bases). TCRdb does not report a J gene; here it was assigned by matching the DNA to germline references. Germline assignment: CDR1 TSWWSYY and CDR2 QGS. V lost 3 bases, J lost 0 bases, and 17 bases lay in between. This CDR3 region has 17 residues. CDR3 sequence reads: CALGEGAGVPDTDKLIF. For the CDR3, the DNA is TGTGCTCTTGGGGAGGGCGCGGGGGTACCGGACACCGATAAACTCATCTTT.

Regarding this clone: The amino acid sequence in TCRdb belongs to a much larger clone and departs from this DNA's translation at residue 17, likely a sequencing read error; the sequence shown is translated from the DNA. The rearrangement uses TRDV1 and TRDJ1; D may match TRDD2 or TRDD3 (5 bases each). The CDR3 consists of 19 residues. Germline CDR1 is TSWWSYY and CDR2 is QGS. The CDR3 DNA reads TGTGCTCTTGGGGAACTAACCGGGTTCCTCGGGGAGGGCACCGATAAACGCATCTTT. Translating it yields CALGELTGFLGEGTDKRIF.

This clone was picked up a small number of times. This sequence is one base from a far larger clone and is likely a read error. The sample contains more than one DNA sequence encoding this CDR3. The rearrangement uses TRDV2 and TRDJ1; TRDD3 matches 10 bases. Matching the DNA to germline supplied the J gene, which TCRdb does not give. CDR1 is GEAIGNYY and CDR2 is EKD in the germline V gene. The CDR3 extends over 19 amino acids. The CDR3 loop is CACDTIHTGGFAYTDKLIF. The DNA of the CDR3 is TGTGCCTGTGACACGATTCATACTGGGGGATTTGCGTACACCGACAAACTCATCTTT.

This clone was seen a few times. TCRdb's listed protein matches a much larger clone and diverges from this DNA's translation at residue 15, likely through a read error; the protein shown comes from the DNA. The V and J genes are TRDV1 and TRDJ3, with TRDD3 matching 10 bases. TCRdb does not report a J gene; here it was assigned by matching the DNA to germline references. From germline, CDR1 is TSWWSYY and CDR2 QGS. The CDR3 length is 26 residues. After removal of 1 base from V and 0 bases from J, the junction contained 24 bases not matched to a gene. In DNA form, the CDR3 reads TGTGCTCTTGGGGAACGGTCCGGGCCTACGGCCTGGGGGATAGGGCCGAGCTCCTGGGACACCCGACAGATGTTTTTC. Its protein product is CALGERSGPTAWGIGPSSWDTRQMFF.

By share of the sample, this clone is medium-sized. The chain recombines TRDV1 with TRDJ1, with 10 nucleotides matching TRDD3. The CDR3 spans 23 residues. V trimming: 0 bases; J trimming: 1 base; junction bases outside the gene matches: 23. Germline V gene data show CDR1 as TSWWSYY and CDR2 as QGS. The CDR3 loop reads CALGELAHQIGDGGYQPTDKLIF. The DNA of the CDR3 is TGTGCTCTTGGGGAACTAGCCCATCAAATTGGAGATGGGGGATACCAACCCACCGATAAACTCATCTTT.

This clone was detected a few times. It differs at one base from a far larger clone, so likely a read error. The sample has other DNA sequences that encode this CDR3 too. This chain uses TRDV1 with TRDJ1; tentatively, D is TRDD2 or TRDD3 (8 bases each). TCRdb records no J gene; here it was assigned by comparing the DNA to germline. The CDR3 is 20 amino acids. Germline V gene lookup returns CDR1 TSWWSYY and CDR2 QGS. The CDR3 here is CALGVLLPTGGISYTDKLIF. CDR3 coding DNA: TGCGCTCTTGGGGTCCTACTTCCTACAGGGGGGATATCGTACACCGATAAACTCATCTTT.

To note about this clone: The mismatch at residue 18 between this DNA's translation and the TCRdb protein of a much larger clone likely reflects a read error; the protein shown is translated from the DNA. The rearrangement joins TRDV1 to TRDJ1; 8 bases match TRDD2. TCRdb records no J gene; here it was assigned by comparing the DNA to germline. CDR1 and CDR2 from the germline V gene are TSWWSYY and QGS. The trim removed 1 base at V and 0 bases at J, leaving 40 bases unmatched. The CDR3 is made up of 28 amino acids. CDR3 sequence: CALGEPSFPPWLPTDLRGSRPYTDKLIF. The CDR3 coding sequence is TGTGCTCTTGGGGAACCTAGTTTTCCTCCCTGGCTTCCTACAGACCTGAGGGGTTCTAGGCCTTACACCGATAAACTCATCTTT.

Turning to this clone: This probably arose from a read error, given a far larger clone one base away. At the DNA level, this CDR3 is encoded by other sequences in the same sample as well. This chain links TRDV1 with TRDJ1; D unresolved. The CDR3 has 16 residues. The germline CDR1 and CDR2 sequences are TSWWSYY and QGS. V shed 1 base and J shed 0 bases, with 12 bases lying between them. CDR3 in amino acids: CALGEHLSTYTDKLIF. The CDR3 region has the DNA TGTGCTCTTGGGGAACACTTGTCTACTTACACCGATAAACTCATCTTT.

This clone showed up just a few times. TCRdb's listed protein matches a much larger clone and diverges from this DNA's translation at residue 8, likely through a read error; the protein shown comes from the DNA. The rearrangement links TRDV1 to TRDJ1, with no clear D. Here the J gene came from matching the DNA to germline, since TCRdb omits it. This CDR3 is 12 amino acids long. Trimming removed 9 bases from V and 7 bases from J, with 15 bases in between. Germline V lookup: CDR1 TSWWSYY, CDR2 QGS. CDR3 in amino acids: CALLARGGKLIF. CDR3 coding DNA: TGTGCTCTCCTAGCCCGGGGCGGTAAACTCATCTTT.

Details on this clone: This sequence is one base from a far larger clone and is likely a read error. V gene TRDV1 combines with J gene TRDJ1; perhaps TRDD3 as D (6 bases). The J gene was missing in TCRdb and was found by matching the end of the DNA to germline. This CDR3 spans 16 amino acids. Per germline, CDR1 TSWWSYY and CDR2 QGS. The CDR3 sequence: CALGDSPLPYWDKLIF. DNA of the CDR3: TGCGCTCTTGGGGATTCCCCGCTACCGTACTGGGATAAACTCATCTTT.

As concerns this clone: This DNA's translation and the protein TCRdb lists, from a much larger clone, do not match at residue 7, likely due to a read error; the protein shown is translated from the DNA. V is TRDV1 and J is TRDJ1; TRDD3 agrees at 10 bases. TCRdb leaves out the J gene; it was filled in here by matching the DNA to germline. The CDR3 consists of 29 residues. Germline CDR1 reads TSWWSYY; CDR2 reads QGS. The J segment lost 0 bases and the V segment lost 4 bases, leaving 44 bases of the junction unmatched. Here the CDR3 reads CALGVLTLPYFLFLHLVLGDPTHTDKLIF. In nucleotides, the CDR3 is TGTGCTCTTGGGGTCCTAACTCTCCCTTACTTTCTTTTCCTACACTTGGTACTGGGGGATCCGACCCACACCGATAAACTCATCTTT.